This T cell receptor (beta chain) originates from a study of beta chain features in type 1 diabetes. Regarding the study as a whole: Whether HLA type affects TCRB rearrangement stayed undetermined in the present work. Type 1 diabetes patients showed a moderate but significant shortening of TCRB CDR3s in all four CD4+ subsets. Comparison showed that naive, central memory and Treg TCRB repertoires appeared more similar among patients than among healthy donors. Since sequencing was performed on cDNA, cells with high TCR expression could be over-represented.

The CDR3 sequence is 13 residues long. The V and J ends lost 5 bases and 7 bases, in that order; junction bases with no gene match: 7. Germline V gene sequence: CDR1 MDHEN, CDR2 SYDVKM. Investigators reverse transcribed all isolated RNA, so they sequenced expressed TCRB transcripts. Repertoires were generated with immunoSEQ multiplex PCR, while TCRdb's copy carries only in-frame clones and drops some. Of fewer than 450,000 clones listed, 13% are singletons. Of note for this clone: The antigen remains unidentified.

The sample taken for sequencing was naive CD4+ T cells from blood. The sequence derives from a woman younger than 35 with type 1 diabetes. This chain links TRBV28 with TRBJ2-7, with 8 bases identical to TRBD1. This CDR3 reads CASSTDRGREQYV. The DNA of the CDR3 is TGTGCCAGCAGTACCGACAGGGGCCGGGAGCAGTACGTC.